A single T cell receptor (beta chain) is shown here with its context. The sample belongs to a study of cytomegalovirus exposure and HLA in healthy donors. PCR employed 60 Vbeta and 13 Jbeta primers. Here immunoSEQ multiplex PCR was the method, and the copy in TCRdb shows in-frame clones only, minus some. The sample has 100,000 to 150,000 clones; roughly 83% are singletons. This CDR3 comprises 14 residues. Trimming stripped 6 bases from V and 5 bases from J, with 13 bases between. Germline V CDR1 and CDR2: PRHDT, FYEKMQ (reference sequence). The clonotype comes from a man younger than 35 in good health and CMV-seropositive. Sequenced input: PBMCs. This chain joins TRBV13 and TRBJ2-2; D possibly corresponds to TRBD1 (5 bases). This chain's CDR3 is CASSLIRGTGELFF. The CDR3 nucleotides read TGTGCCAGCAGTTTGATTAGGGGAACCGGGGAGCTGTTTTTT.